This TCR beta chain was found in a study of blood T cell repertoires in COVID-19. Study-wide background: Samples came from the United States, Italy and Spain, spanning acute and convalescent COVID-19. Nucleic acid was either cDNA or gDNA, and it came from T cells, B-cell-depleted T cells, or PBMCs.

Trimming cost V 2 bases and J 10 bases, with 6 bases left between them. Germline CDR1 is MNHNS and CDR2 is SASEGT. This CDR3 is 11 amino acids long. Authors' data handling: By means of reference gene primer amplification, nucleated cell counts were estimated. Assay used: immunoSEQ multiplex PCR; TCRdb lists only in-frame clones, some missing. D and trimming were read from the DNA, whereas the V and J calls and clone size are those reported in that table. The repertoire has about 40,000 clones, just under 85% of them found once; the top ten carry around 24%. The rearrangement joins TRBV6-1 to TRBJ2-1; D is unresolved. The source is a human donor with acute or convalescent COVID-19. The donor label of this sample is uncertain. Sequencing was performed on peripheral blood. CDR3 residues: CASSEQVEQFF. The CDR3 DNA is TGTGCCAGCAGTGAACAGGTGGAGCAGTTCTTC.